This T cell receptor beta chain emerged from a study of T cell responses to AZD1222 COVID-19 vaccine (dated by TCRdb to the early 2020s). Some background on the complete study: Because spike-specific TCR depth and breadth did not differ between the two schedules, AZD1222 recipients who got a second dose at roughly 4 weeks were pooled with those who got a second dose at roughly 12 weeks. Enrollment into the trials was organized by age into subgroups of 18-55, 56-69 and 70-plus years, and those subgroups contained approximately 150, 30 and 60 TCR-sequenced participants, respectively. TCR sequencing was performed for more than 230 trial participants, of whom about 200 were given two doses of AZD1222 and about 25 were given two doses of MenACWY control vaccine. The full study reports these points: After two AZD1222 doses, both the breadth and the depth of spike-specific TCRs were significantly higher than at day 0 and than in MenACWY recipients. Conclusions about previously exposed vaccinees are limited because only six or seven AZD1222 recipients were SARS-CoV-2 seropositive at baseline. CD4 TCRs associated with the vaccine covered the entire spike protein, and the dominant responses were in regions 160-218 and 743-854. Because no day 14 peak-response samples were available, the repertoires could be characterized only after the peak T cell response. In the small 56-69-year group, the increase in depth fell short of significance, most likely because of low power. Nearly half of unique spike-specific TCRs reportedly recognized epitopes outside regions mutated in the B.1.351 and B.1.1.7 variants. Most participants were white British and females outnumbered males, and the authors suggested that clonal diversity may have been underestimated.

A distance of 13 bases separates the germline ends of V and J, which lose 3 bases and 1 base respectively. The CDR3, cysteine through phenylalanine, is 14 amino acids long. Just CDR3 DNA is preserved here, 42 bases in frame from base 1. Sequences DFQATT (CDR1) and SNEGSKA (CDR2) are obtained from the germline V gene (reference sequence). Per the publication, the time point label means: baseline before first vaccination. Vaccinee samples were obtained from the UK trials COV001 and COV002, which included a single-blind randomized controlled phase 2/3 trial of AZD1222 (ChAdOx1 nCoV-19) in healthy adults. For TCRbeta chain sequencing, PBMC samples were collected from trial participants at day 0 and at day 28 after the second dose. The CDR3 regions of human TCRbeta chains were analyzed by immunosequencing. For the original study's pipeline: TCRs in the repertoires were compared against a reference library of SARS-CoV-2-specific TCRs that had been generated with the MIRA antigen-specificity platform. Breadth was defined as the fraction of unique TCRs that were SARS-CoV-2-associated, and depth was defined as the fraction of total T cells that were SARS-CoV-2-associated. Using the MIRA data, each spike-specific TCR was assigned both to the spike region to which the TCR was reactive and to a CD4 or CD8 class. Log10-transformed breadth and depth values were compared by one-way ANOVA with Sidak's multiple comparisons tests. In its TCRdb copy, this immuneACCESS table keeps in-frame sequences only and misses some clones. Where compared with another copy, unresolved V genes explain less than half of these, and the others have no known cause. V, J and clone size are taken as reported in that table, and D and trimming were inferred from the DNA itself. The sample yields around 140,000 clones; 93% were counted once. Of the sample, less than 6.5% falls within the top ten clones.

As for this clone: Its specific antigen is unknown. The record has no base qualities; no much larger clone is one base away.

Sequences were derived from peripheral blood, sampled on day 0 of AZD1222 vaccination. Here the chain combines TRBV20-1 and TRBJ2-7; the D gene is perhaps TRBD1, on 5 matching bases. The receptor was derived from an adult in good health. At the DNA level, the sequence is TGCAGTGCTAGTTACACAGGAATGTCCTACGAGCAGTACTTC. This sequence encodes CSASYTGMSYEQYF.